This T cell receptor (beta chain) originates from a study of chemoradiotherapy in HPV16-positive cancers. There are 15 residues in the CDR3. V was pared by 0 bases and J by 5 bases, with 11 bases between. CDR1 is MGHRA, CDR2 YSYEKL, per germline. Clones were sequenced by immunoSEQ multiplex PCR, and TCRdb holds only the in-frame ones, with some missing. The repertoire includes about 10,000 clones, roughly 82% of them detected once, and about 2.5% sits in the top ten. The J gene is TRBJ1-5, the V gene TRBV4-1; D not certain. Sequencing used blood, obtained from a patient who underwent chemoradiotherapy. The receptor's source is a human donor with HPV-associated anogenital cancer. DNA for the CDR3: TGCGCCAGCAGCCAAGATCTAGGTGGGTATCAGCCCCAGCATTTT. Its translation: CASSQDLGGYQPQHF.